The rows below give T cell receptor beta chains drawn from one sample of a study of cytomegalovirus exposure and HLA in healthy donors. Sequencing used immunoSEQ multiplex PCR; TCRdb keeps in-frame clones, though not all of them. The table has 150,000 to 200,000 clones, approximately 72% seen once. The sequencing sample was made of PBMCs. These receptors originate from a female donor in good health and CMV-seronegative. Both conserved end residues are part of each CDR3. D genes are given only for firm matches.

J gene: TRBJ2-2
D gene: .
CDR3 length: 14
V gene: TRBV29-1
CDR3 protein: CSVRPHRDTGELFF

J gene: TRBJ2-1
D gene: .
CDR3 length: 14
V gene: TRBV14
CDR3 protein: CASSQHRSYNEQFF

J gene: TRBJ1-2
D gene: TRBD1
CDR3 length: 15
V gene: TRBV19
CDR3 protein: CASSPGDRTYYGYTF

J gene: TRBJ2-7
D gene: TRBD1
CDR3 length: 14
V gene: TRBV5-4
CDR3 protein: CASSPGTGTYEQYF

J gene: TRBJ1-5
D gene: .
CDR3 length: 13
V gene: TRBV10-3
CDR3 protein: CAISEIREQPQHF

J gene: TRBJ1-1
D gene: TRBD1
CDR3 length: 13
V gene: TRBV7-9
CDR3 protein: CASRQGKNTEAFF

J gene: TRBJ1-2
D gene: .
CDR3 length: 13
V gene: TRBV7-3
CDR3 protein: CASSSDILYGYTF

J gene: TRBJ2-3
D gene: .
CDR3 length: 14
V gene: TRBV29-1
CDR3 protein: CSVGGSGSGDTQYF

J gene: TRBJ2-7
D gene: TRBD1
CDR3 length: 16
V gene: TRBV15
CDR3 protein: CATSRDGGTGGYEQYF

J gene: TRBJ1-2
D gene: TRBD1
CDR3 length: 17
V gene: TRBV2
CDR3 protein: CASSVGQGGIGGDGYTF

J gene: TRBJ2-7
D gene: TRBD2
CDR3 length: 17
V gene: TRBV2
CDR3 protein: CASSEQGLAGSSYEQYF

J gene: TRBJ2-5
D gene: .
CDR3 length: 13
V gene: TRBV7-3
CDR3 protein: CASSRAGGETQYF

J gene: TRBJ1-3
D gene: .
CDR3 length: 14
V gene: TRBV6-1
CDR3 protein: CASSPTGSGNTIYF

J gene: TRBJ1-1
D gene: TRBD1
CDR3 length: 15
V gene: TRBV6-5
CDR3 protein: CASRIEGAAGTEAFF

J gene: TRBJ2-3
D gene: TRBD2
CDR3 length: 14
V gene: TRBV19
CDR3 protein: CASSPGGLGYTQYF

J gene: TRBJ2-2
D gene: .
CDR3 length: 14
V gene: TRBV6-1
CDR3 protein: CASTTRSNTGELFF

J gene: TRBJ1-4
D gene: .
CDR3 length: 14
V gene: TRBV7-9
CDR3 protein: CASRLDFSSEKLFF

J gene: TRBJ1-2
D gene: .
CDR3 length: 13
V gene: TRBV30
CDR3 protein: CAWGRGYAYGYTF

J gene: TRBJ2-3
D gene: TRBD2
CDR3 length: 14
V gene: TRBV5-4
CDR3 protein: CASSPGLVSDTQYF

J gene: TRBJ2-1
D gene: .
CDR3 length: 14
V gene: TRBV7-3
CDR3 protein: CASSPPASGGEQFF

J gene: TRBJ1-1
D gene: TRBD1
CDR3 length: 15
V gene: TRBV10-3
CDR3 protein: CAISLPGQGFTEAFF

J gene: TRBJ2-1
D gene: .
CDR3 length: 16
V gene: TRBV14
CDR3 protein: CASSQDPGVGYNEQFF

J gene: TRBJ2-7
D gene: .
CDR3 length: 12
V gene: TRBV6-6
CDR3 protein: CASSPGAYEQYF

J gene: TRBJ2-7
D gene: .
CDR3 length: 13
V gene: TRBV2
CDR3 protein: CASKIRGGNEQYF

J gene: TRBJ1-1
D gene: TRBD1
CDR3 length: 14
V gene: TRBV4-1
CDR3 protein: CASSQTGMATEAFF

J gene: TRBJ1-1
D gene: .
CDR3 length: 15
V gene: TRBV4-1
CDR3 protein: CASSQDRRLNTEAFF

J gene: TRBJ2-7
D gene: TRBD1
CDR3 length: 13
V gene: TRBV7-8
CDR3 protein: CASTRDRHYEQYF

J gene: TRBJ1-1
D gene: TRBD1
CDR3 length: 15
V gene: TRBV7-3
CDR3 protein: CASSAQGYTDTEAFF

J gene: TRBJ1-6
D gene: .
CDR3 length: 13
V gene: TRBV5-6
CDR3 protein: CASSLRQNSPLHF

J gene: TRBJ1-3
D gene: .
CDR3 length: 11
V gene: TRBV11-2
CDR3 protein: CASSSGIIRNF

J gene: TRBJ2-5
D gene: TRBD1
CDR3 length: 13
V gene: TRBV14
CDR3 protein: CASSRDRGETQYF

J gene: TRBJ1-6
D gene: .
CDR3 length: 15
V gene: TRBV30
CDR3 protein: CAWTSGISYNSPLHF

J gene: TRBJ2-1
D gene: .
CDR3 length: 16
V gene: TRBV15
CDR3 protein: CATSRDRGSRRSEQFF

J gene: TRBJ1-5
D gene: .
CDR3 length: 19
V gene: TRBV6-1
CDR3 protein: CASSEAVGRVGVGNQPQHF

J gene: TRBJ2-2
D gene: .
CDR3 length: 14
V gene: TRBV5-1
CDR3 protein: CASSLLQGTGELFF

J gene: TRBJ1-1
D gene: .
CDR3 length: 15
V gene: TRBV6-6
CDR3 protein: CASSPQTGWLTEAFF

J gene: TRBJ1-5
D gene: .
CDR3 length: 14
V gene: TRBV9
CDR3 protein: CASSAGQPNQPQHF

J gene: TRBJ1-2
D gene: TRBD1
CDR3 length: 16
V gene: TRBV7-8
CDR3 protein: CASSLPGQGSNYGYTF

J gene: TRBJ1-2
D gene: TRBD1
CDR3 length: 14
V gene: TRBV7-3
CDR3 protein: CASSEQGQAGGYTF

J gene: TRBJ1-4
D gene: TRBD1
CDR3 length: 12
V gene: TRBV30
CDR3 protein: CAWSEQGEKLFF

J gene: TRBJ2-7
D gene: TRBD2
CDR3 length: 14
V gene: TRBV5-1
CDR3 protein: CASSLSGDYYEQYF

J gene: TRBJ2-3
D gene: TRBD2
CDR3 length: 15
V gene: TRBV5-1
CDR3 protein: CASSLTSGATDTQYF

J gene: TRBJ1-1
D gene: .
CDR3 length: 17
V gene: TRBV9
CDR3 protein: CASSVATSSFMNTEAFF

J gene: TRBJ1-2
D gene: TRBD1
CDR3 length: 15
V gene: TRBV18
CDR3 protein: CASSSGQGANYGYTF

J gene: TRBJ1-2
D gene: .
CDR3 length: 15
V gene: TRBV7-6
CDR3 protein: CASSLVAGGSYGYTF

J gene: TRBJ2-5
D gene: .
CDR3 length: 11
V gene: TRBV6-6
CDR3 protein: CASGPQETQYF

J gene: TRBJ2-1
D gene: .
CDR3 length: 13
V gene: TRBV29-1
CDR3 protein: CSVTGSSYNEQFF

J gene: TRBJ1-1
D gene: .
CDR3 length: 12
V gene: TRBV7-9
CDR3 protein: CATLRVDTEAFF